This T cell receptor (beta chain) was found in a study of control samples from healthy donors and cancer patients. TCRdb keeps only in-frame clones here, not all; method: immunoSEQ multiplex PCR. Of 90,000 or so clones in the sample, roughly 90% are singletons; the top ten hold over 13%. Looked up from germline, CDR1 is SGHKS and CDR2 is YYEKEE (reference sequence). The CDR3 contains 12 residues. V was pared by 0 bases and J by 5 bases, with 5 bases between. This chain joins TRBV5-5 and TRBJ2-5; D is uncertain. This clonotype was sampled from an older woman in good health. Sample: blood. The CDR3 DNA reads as TGTGCCAGCAGCTTGGAAGGGGAGACCCAGTACTTC. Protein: CASSLEGETQYF.